This is a list of T cell receptor beta chains from one sample in a study of human T cells and chemical hapten exposure. TCRdb reprocessed the RACE reads via MiXCR and lists one record per CDR3 protein. Here the sample spans 150,000 to 200,000 distinct CDR3 sequences, about a fifth being singletons. Source: whole blood, taken in connection with sensitization to the hapten diphenylcyclopropenone (DPC). Receptor source: a woman aged 45-60 years with alopecia areata. Some clones in this sample may be carry-over from other donors' samples. Both conserved end residues are part of each CDR3. The D gene is left open where the match is weak. Clone size, where shown, is once, few, many, or a class for clones that have expanded.

V gene	clone size	D gene	J gene	CDR3 protein	CDR3 DNA
TRBV20-1	once	-	TRBJ1-1	CSASLGLGEAFF	TGCAGTGCTAGTCTTGGTTTGGGAGAAGCTTTCTTT
TRBV6-1	-	TRBD2	TRBJ2-7	CASSNIKTSGPYEQYF	TGTGCCAGCAGCAATATCAAAACTAGCGGACCCTACGAGCAGTACTTC
TRBV29-1	many	-	TRBJ1-1	CSVARSAMNTEAFF	TGCAGCGTTGCCCGGAGCGCCATGAACACTGAAGCTTTCTTT
TRBV5-8	many	-	TRBJ2-1	CASSQGQPPGLTQKSSYNEQFF	TGTGCCAGCAGCCAGGGACAGCCACCGGGACTGACCCAGAAGAGCTCCTACAATGAGCAGTTCTTC
TRBV7-3	-	-	TRBJ2-2	CASSSLVNTGELFF	TGTGCCAGCAGCTCCCTAGTGAACACCGGGGAGCTGTTTTTT
TRBV6-6	few	-	TRBJ1-5	CASTKGSQPQHF	TGTGCCAGCACCAAGGGGTCCCAGCCCCAGCATTTT
TRBV29-1	-	-	TRBJ2-6	CSAVGGTAGANVLTF	TGCAGCGCCGTTGGCGGGACAGCTGGGGCCAACGTCCTGACTTTC
TRBV28	-	-	TRBJ2-7	CASSPGPPYEQYF	TGTGCCAGCAGTCCGGGGCCTCCCTACGAGCAGTACTTC
TRBV11-2	few	TRBD2	TRBJ2-4	CASSPGLAGNIQYF	TGTGCCAGCAGCCCGGGACTAGCGGGAAACATTCAGTACTTC
TRBV29-1	few	-	TRBJ2-7	CSVGQGGWEQYF	TGCAGCGTTGGGCAGGGAGGTTGGGAGCAGTACTTC
TRBV7-9	many	-	TRBJ2-1	CASSLRGSYNEQFF	TGTGCCAGCAGCTTAAGGGGGTCGTACAATGAGCAGTTCTTC
TRBV20-1	few	-	TRBJ2-2	CSASLAVNTGELFF	TGCAGTGCTAGTCTTGCGGTTAACACCGGGGAGCTGTTTTTT
TRBV2	few	-	TRBJ1-5	CASRPPDYQPQHF	TGTGCCAGCAGACCCCCCGATTATCAGCCCCAGCATTTT
TRBV29-1	once	-	TRBJ2-1	CSVAGTVRGEQFF	TGCAGCGTTGCAGGGACGGTTCGCGGTGAGCAGTTCTTC
TRBV2	-	-	TRBJ1-5	CASTTEDGSNQPQHF	TGTGCCAGCACCACGGAGGACGGTAGCAATCAGCCCCAGCATTTT
TRBV29-1	many	-	TRBJ2-3	CSVEGESTDTQYF	TGCAGCGTTGAAGGGGAAAGCACAGATACGCAGTATTTT
TRBV15	-	-	TRBJ1-1	CATSRARVRLSGHTEAFF	TGTGCCACCAGTAGAGCCCGGGTTCGCCTGAGTGGGCACACTGAAGCTTTCTTT
TRBV20-1	-	-	TRBJ1-5	CSARGDGNQPQHF	TGCAGTGCTAGAGGGGACGGGAATCAGCCCCAGCATTTT
TRBV28	-	-	TRBJ2-2	CASSLIGGAGTGELFF	TGTGCCAGCAGTTTAATCGGGGGCGCGGGCACCGGGGAGCTGTTTTTT
TRBV5-8	few	-	TRBJ2-7	CASSPMGIREQYF	TGTGCCAGCAGCCCAATGGGCATTAGAGAGCAGTACTTC
TRBV27	-	-	TRBJ1-1	CASRRLGLGQNEAFF	TGTGCCAGCAGACGACTAGGCCTCGGTCAGAATGAAGCTTTCTTT